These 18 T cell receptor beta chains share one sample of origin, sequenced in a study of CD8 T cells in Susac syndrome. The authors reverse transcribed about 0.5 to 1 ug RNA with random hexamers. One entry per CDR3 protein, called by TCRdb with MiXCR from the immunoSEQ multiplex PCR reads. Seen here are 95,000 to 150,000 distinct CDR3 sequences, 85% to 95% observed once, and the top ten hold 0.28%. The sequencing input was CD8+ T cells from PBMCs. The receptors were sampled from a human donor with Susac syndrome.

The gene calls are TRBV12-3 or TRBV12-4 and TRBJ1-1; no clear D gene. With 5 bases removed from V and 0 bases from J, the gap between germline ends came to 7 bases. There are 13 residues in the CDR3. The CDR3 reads CASSPDLNTEAFF. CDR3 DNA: TGTGCCAGCAGTCCGGACCTGAACACTGAAGCTTTCTTT.

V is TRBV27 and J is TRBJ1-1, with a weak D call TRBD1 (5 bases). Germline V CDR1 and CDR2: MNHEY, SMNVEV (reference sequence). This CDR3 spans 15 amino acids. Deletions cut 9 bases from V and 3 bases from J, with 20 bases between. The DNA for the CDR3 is TGTGCCAGTAGAGTGGGGGGTAGAGCGGACACTGAAGCTTTCTTT. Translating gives CASRVGGRADTEAFF.

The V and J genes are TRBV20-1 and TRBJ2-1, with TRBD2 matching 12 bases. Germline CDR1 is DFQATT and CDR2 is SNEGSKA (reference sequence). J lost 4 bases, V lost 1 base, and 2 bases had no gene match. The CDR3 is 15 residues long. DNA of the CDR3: TGCAGTGCTAGAGCTCTAGCGGGGGGGTACAATGAGCAGTTCTTC. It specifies CSARALAGGYNEQFF.

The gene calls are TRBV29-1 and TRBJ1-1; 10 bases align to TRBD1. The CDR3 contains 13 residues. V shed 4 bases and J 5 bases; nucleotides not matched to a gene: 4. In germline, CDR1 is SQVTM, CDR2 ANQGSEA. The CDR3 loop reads CSVVRTGGTEAFF. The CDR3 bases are TGCAGCGTTGTCCGGACAGGGGGAACTGAAGCTTTCTTT.

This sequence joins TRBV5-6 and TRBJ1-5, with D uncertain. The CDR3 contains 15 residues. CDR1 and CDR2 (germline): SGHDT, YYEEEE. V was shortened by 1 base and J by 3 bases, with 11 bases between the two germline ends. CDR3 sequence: CASSLYGDSNQPQHF. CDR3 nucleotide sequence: TGTGCCAGCAGCTTGTACGGGGATTCCAATCAGCCCCAGCATTTT.

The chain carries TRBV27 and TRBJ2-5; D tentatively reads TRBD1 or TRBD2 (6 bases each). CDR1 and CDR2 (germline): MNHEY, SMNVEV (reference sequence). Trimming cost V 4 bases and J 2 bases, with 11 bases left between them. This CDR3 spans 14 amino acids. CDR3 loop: CASSWGAGQETQYF. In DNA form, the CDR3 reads TGTGCCAGCAGTTGGGGGGCAGGTCAAGAGACCCAGTACTTC.

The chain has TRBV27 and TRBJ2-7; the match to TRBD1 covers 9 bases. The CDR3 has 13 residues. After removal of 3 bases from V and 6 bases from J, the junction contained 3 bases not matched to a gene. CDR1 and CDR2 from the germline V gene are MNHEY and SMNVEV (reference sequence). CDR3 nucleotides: TGTGCCAGCAGTTTGGGGACAGGGCTCGAGCAGTACTTC. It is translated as CASSLGTGLEQYF.

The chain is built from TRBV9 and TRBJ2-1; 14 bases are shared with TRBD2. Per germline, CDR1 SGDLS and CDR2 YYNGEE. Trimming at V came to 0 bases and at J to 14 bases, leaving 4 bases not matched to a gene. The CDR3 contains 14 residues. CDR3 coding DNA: TGTGCCAGCAGCGTAGGGGGACTAGCGGGGGCTGAGTTCTTC. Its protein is CASSVGGLAGAEFF.

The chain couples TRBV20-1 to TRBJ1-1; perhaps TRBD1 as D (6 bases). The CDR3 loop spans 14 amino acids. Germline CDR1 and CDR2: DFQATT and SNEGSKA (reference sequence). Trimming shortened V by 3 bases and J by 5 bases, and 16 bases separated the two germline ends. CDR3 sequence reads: CSARRGGEVTEAFF. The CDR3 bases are TGCAGTGCTAGGAGAGGGGGTGAGGTGACTGAAGCTTTCTTT.

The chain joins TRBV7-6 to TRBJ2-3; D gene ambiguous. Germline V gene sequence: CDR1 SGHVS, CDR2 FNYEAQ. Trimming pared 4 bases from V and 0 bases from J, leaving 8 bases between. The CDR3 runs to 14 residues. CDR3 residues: CASSSLRSTDTQYF. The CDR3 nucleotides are TGTGCCAGCAGCTCCCTTAGGAGCACAGATACGCAGTATTTT.

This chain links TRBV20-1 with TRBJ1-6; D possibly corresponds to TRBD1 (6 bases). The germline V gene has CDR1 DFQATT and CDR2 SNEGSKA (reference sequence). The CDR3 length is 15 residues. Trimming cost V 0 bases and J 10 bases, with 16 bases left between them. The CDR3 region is CSARDERGTRSPLHF. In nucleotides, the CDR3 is TGCAGTGCTAGAGATGAGAGAGGGACACGATCACCCCTCCACTTT.

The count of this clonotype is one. The CDR3 nucleotides read TGTGCCAGCAGCGCCGGGACAGGGGGCTATGGCTACACCTTC. This sequence encodes CASSAGTGGYGYTF. V and J are TRBV9 and TRBJ1-2; 11 nucleotides line up with TRBD1. This CDR3 spans 14 amino acids. The junction had 2 bases not matched to a gene; V was cut back by 3 bases and J by 4 bases. CDR1 and CDR2 from the germline V gene are SGDLS and YYNGEE. The entire variable domain, with the rest obtained from reference TRBV9 and TRBJ1-2, is as follows: DSGVTQTPKHLITATGQRVTLRCSPRSGDLSVYWYQQSLDQGLQFLIQYYNGEERAKGNILERFSAQQFPDLHSELNLSSLELGDSALYFCASSAGTGGYGYTFGSGTRLTVV.

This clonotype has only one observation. CDR3 loop: CASSEGGVNNEQFF. The CDR3, as DNA: TGTGCCAGTAGTGAAGGAGGGGTTAACAATGAGCAGTTCTTC. This chain links TRBV19 with TRBJ2-1; possibly TRBD2 for D (6 bases). V lost 5 bases and J lost 5, with 13 bases in between. Per the germline V gene, CDR1 is LNHDA and CDR2 is SQIVND (reference sequence). The CDR3 loop spans 14 amino acids.

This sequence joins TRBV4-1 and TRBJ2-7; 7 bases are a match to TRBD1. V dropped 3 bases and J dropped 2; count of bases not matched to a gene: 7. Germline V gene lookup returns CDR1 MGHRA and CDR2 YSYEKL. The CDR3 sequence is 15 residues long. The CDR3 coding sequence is TGCGCCAGCAGCCAGTTCTACAGGGGTGCCTACGAGCAGTACTTC. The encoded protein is CASSQFYRGAYEQYF.

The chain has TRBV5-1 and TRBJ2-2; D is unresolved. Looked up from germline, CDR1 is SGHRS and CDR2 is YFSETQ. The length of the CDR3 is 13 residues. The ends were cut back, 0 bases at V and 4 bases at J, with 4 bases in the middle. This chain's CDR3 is CASSLASTGELFF. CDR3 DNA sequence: TGCGCCAGCAGCTTGGCCTCCACCGGGGAGCTGTTTTTT.

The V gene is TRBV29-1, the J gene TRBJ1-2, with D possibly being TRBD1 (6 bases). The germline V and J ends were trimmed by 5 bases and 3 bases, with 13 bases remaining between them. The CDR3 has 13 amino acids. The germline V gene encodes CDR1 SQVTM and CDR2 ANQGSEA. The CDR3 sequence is CSVLTGFYYGYTF. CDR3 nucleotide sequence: TGCAGCGTTCTGACAGGATTTTACTATGGCTACACCTTC.

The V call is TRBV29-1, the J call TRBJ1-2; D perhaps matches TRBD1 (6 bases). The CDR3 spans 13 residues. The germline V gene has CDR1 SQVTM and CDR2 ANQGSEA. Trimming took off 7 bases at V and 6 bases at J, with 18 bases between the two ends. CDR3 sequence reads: CSAHLSGDNGYTF. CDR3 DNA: TGCAGCGCCCATTTATCAGGGGATAATGGCTACACCTTC.

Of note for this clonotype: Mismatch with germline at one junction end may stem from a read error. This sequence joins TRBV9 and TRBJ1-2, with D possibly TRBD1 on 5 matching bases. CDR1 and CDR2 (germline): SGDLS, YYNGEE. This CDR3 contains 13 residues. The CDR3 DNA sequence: TGTGCCAGCAGCGTAGGCGAAGGGGATGGCCACACCTTC. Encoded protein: CASSVGEGDGHTF.